These 21 T cell receptor beta chains were all obtained from the same sample, sequenced in a study of spatial heterogeneity in lung cancer. Noted time point: blood at routine non-recurrence follow-up after resection. Whole RNA obtained from tumor, nontumor lung or frozen PBMC underwent sequencing without sorting. TCRdb reanalysed the 5' RACE reads using MiXCR and keeps one entry per CDR3 protein. This table holds some 120,000 distinct CDR3 sequences, 10% to 15% found once. This specimen consisted of PBMCs, obtained at follow-up. The receptors derive from a male donor with early-stage non-small cell lung cancer.

In this sample, this clonotype turned up a few times. The chain recombines TRBV6-5 with TRBJ2-7; possible D gene TRBD2, 6 bases. The V and J ends lost 6 bases and 9 bases respectively, with 12 bases between them. CDR1 and CDR2 (germline): MNHEY, SVGAGI. This CDR3 comprises 11 residues. The CDR3 loop is CASSPGGVQYF. DNA for the CDR3: TGTGCCAGCAGCCCCGGAGGGGTGCAGTACTTC.

This clonotype was observed many times. This chain uses TRBV5-1 with TRBJ2-6; possible D gene TRBD1, 5 bases. The CDR3 length is 16 residues. The ends were cut back, 2 bases at V and 3 bases at J, with 12 bases in the middle. CDR1 is SGHRS and CDR2 is YFSETQ in the germline V gene. DNA of the CDR3: TGCGCCAGCAGCTTAACGACAGTCGTTGGGGCCAACGTCCTGACTTTC. This translates into CASSLTTVVGANVLTF.

This clonotype has only a few counts. The chain employs TRBV6-6 and TRBJ2-7; the match to TRBD2 covers 12 bases. This CDR3 spans 18 amino acids. The germline gives CDR1 MNHNY, CDR2 SVGAGI (reference sequence). The trim removed 2 bases at V and 1 base at J, leaving 9 bases unmatched. CDR3 sequence: CASSYLLGLAGISYEQYF. The CDR3 coding sequence is TGTGCCAGCAGTTACCTCCTTGGACTAGCGGGGATTTCCTACGAGCAGTACTTC.

This clonotype has just a few counts. This chain joins TRBV7-2 and TRBJ2-5, with 15 bases that match TRBD2. Germline V gene data show CDR1 as SGHTA and CDR2 as FQGNSA. The length of the CDR3 is 16 residues. V lost 4 bases and J lost 4; bases outside the gene matches: 4. CDR3 in amino acids: CASSSRTSGGAETQYF. The CDR3 coding sequence is TGTGCCAGCAGCTCCCGGACTAGCGGGGGGGCAGAGACCCAGTACTTC.

The genes are TRBV25-1 and TRBJ2-5; D possibly corresponds to TRBD1 (7 bases). The CDR3 is 17 amino acids. Deletions cut 3 bases from V and 5 bases from J, with 22 bases between. CDR1 MGHDK and CDR2 SYGVNS come from the germline V gene. The CDR3 DNA reads as TGTGCCAGCAGTGAGTTGGGAACGAACAGGGGAGGCGAGACCCAGTACTTC. Residues: CASSELGTNRGGETQYF. Full variable domain (outside the CDR3, taken from reference TRBV25-1 and TRBJ2-5): EADIYQTPRYLVIGTGKKITLECSQTMGHDKMYWYQQDPGMELHLIHYSYGVNSTEKGDLSSESTVSRIRTEHFPLTLESARPSHTSQYLCASSELGTNRGGETQYFGPGTRLLVL.

This clonotype occurred many times. This rearrangement joins TRBV6-2 or TRBV6-3 to TRBJ1-2, with unresolved D. The V end was cut by 6 bases, the J end by 4 bases, with 12 bases between. The V gene's germline CDR1 is MNHEY and CDR2 SVGEGT. The CDR3 contains 13 residues. The CDR3 DNA follows: TGTGCCAGCAGACAACCAGGCTTCTATGGCTACACCTTC. Protein: CASRQPGFYGYTF.

V and J are TRBV11-1 and TRBJ2-5, with 12 bases fitting TRBD2. The trim removed 6 bases at V and 7 bases at J, leaving 12 bases unmatched. Germline V lookup: CDR1 SGHAT, CDR2 FQDESV (reference sequence). This CDR3 is built from 16 residues. CDR3 residues: CASSSRLAGDVRTQYF. CDR3 coding DNA: TGTGCCAGCAGTTCCCGACTAGCGGGGGACGTTCGGACCCAGTACTTC.

This clonotype was counted between two and nine times. The J gene is TRBJ1-1, the V gene TRBV10-2; D may be TRBD1 (5 bases). The CDR3 consists of 19 residues. The germline CDR1 and CDR2 sequences are WSHSY and SAAADI. V was pared by 5 bases and J by 4 bases, with 29 bases between. The CDR3 sequence: CASSFSLLLDGARGTEAFF. The CDR3 DNA reads as TGCGCCAGCAGTTTCAGCCTCTTATTGGACGGGGCCCGGGGCACTGAAGCTTTCTTT.

V usage is TRBV5-1 and J usage is TRBJ2-1; the D gene is possibly TRBD1 (5 bases). V was cut by 1 base and J by 0 bases, with 11 bases left in between. CDR1 and CDR2 (germline): SGHRS, YFSETQ. The CDR3 consists of 16 residues. CDR3 protein: CASSLQGPGSYNEQFF. For the CDR3, the DNA is TGCGCCAGCAGCTTGCAGGGTCCCGGCTCCTACAATGAGCAGTTCTTC.

This chain links TRBV18 with TRBJ1-1, with D possibly matching TRBD1 (5 bases). The CDR3 is 15 residues long. Trimming shortened V by 0 bases and J by 0 bases, and 8 bases separated the two germline ends. Germline V lookup: CDR1 KGHSH, CDR2 LQKENI. As DNA, the CDR3 is TGTGCCAGCTCACCACCCCAGGGATTGAACACTGAAGCTTTCTTT. Protein product: CASSPPQGLNTEAFF. Together with reference TRBV18 and TRBJ1-1, the CDR3 gives the full variable domain: NAGVMQNPRHLVRRRGQEARLRCSPMKGHSHVYWYRQLPEEGLKFMVYLQKENIIDESGMPKERFSAEFPKEGPSILRIQQVVRGDSAAYFCASSPPQGLNTEAFFGQGTRLTVV.

V usage is TRBV5-1 and J usage is TRBJ2-3; D not certain. The CDR3 loop spans 15 amino acids. V shed 4 bases and J shed 4 bases, with 16 bases lying between them. Germline values: CDR1 SGHRS, CDR2 YFSETQ. CDR3 protein: CASSPSLARADTQYF. For the CDR3, the DNA is TGCGCCAGCAGCCCATCCCTGGCCCGAGCAGATACGCAGTATTTT.

This clonotype was picked up a small number of times. The chain uses TRBV19 and TRBJ1-2; perhaps TRBD1 as D (6 bases). CDR1 is LNHDA and CDR2 is SQIVND in the germline V gene (reference sequence). CDR3 size: 12 residues. Trimming stripped 6 bases from V and 1 base from J, with 6 bases between. The CDR3 spells CASSRGNYGYTF. The CDR3, as DNA: TGTGCCAGTAGCAGGGGTAACTATGGCTACACCTTC. The full variable domain, in which reference TRBV19 and TRBJ1-2 provide the parts outside the CDR3, is DGGITQSPKYLFRKEGQNVTLSCEQNLNHDAMYWYRQDPGQGLRLIYYSQIVNDFQKGDIAEGYSVSREKKESFPLTVTSAQKNPTAFYLCASSRGNYGYTFGSGTRLTVV.

This clonotype was observed many times. This chain connects TRBV29-1 to TRBJ2-5; 8 bases map to TRBD1. Looked up from germline, CDR1 is SQVTM and CDR2 is ANQGSEA. V shed 7 bases and J 0 bases; nucleotides not matched to a gene: 4. The CDR3 spans 13 residues. In DNA, the CDR3 is TGCAGCGCCGGACAGGGACACCAAGAGACCCAGTACTTC. The encoded protein is CSAGQGHQETQYF.

This clonotype was counted ten times or more. The gene calls are TRBV18 and TRBJ1-6; D not resolved. The V gene's germline CDR1 is KGHSH and CDR2 LQKENI. The CDR3 length is 15 residues. Deletions cut 5 bases from V and 10 bases from J, with 18 bases between. CDR3 in DNA: TGTGCCAGCTCATCGACCCAGGTCGGAGACTCACCCCTCCACTTT. It specifies CASSSTQVGDSPLHF. The variable domain in full, completed from reference TRBV18 and TRBJ1-6, reads NAGVMQNPRHLVRRRGQEARLRCSPMKGHSHVYWYRQLPEEGLKFMVYLQKENIIDESGMPKERFSAEFPKEGPSILRIQQVVRGDSAAYFCASSSTQVGDSPLHFGNGTRLTVT.

The rearrangement links TRBV9 to TRBJ2-2; 8 positions agree with TRBD1. This CDR3 comprises 15 residues. Germline V gene data show CDR1 as SGDLS and CDR2 as YYNGEE. The trim removed 3 bases at V and 3 bases at J, leaving 4 bases unmatched. The CDR3 reads CASSEGQAYTGELFF. The DNA of the CDR3 is TGTGCCAGCAGCGAGGGACAGGCCTACACCGGGGAGCTGTTTTTT.

This clonotype was observed many times. The chain recombines TRBV11-2 with TRBJ2-1; 9 bases line up with TRBD1. CDR3 length: 13 residues. The trim removed 6 bases at V and 5 bases at J, leaving 2 bases unmatched. Germline CDR1 and CDR2: SGHAT and FQNNGV. In nucleotides, the CDR3 is TGTGCCAGCAGGTGGACAGGGGACAATGAGCAGTTCTTC. Protein sequence: CASRWTGDNEQFF.

In this sample, this clonotype turned up many times. The genes are TRBV20-1 and TRBJ2-7; D unclear. The V and J ends lost 1 base and 3 bases respectively, with 13 bases between them. Looked up from germline, CDR1 is DFQATT and CDR2 is SNEGSKA (reference sequence). The CDR3 length is 14 residues. This CDR3 is CSARVAGTFYEQYF. The CDR3 nucleotides read TGCAGTGCTAGAGTCGCAGGTACATTCTACGAGCAGTACTTC.

The sample holds many counts of this clonotype. V gene TRBV20-1 combines with J gene TRBJ1-5, with D maybe TRBD1 (6 bases). Trimming pared 0 bases from V and 4 bases from J, leaving 16 bases between. Germline assignment: CDR1 DFQATT and CDR2 SNEGSKA (reference sequence). The CDR3 consists of 16 residues. The CDR3 DNA sequence: TGCAGTGCTAGAGATTGGTCAGGGGCTGGGAATCAGCCCCAGCATTTT. It is translated as CSARDWSGAGNQPQHF.

The sample holds a few counts of this clonotype. This chain's CDR3 is CASSQQGTEAFF. DNA for the CDR3: TGTGCCAGCTCACAACAGGGGACTGAAGCTTTCTTT. This chain joins TRBV18 and TRBJ1-1, with 7 bases lining up with TRBD1. The CDR3 runs 12 residues. Germline V gene sequence: CDR1 KGHSH, CDR2 LQKENI. V shed 4 bases, J shed 5 bases, and the junction held 1 base outside the gene matches.

This chain connects TRBV6-5 to TRBJ1-4; no clear D. Germline assignment: CDR1 MNHEY and CDR2 SVGAGI. Between the trimmed V and J ends, which lost 6 bases and 4 bases, there was a span of 12 bases. CDR3 length: 14 amino acids. The CDR3 coding sequence is TGTGCCAGCAGCCGCCAAGGGAGTAATGAAAAACTGTTTTTT. This gives the protein CASSRQGSNEKLFF.

The rearrangement links TRBV3-1 to TRBJ1-4, with D unclear. The CDR3 is 14 residues long. The V end lost 4 bases, the J end lost 4 bases, and 10 bases lay between the germline ends. The V gene's germline CDR1 is LGHDT and CDR2 YNNKEL (reference sequence). CDR3 amino acids: CASSLDMVNEKLFF. The CDR3 coding sequence is TGTGCCAGCAGCCTTGACATGGTTAATGAAAAACTGTTTTTT.